Here is one T cell receptor beta chain with its context. Trimming stripped 0 bases from V and 5 bases from J, with 11 bases between. Germline-derived CDR1 and CDR2 are LGHDT and YNNKEL (reference sequence). The CDR3 covers 16 residues. The entry originates in a study of patients and donors after allogeneic stem cell transplantation. One entry per CDR3 protein results from TCRdb running MiXCR on the RT-PCR reads. Of roughly 180,000 distinct CDR3 sequences listed, around 41% are singletons. The gene calls are TRBV3-1 and TRBJ1-6; the D is unclear. The source material was blood, either unsorted or a sorted T cell fraction (not recorded which). This receptor was identified in a human donor who was either an allogeneic HSCT recipient or a stem cell or donor lymphocyte infusion donor (not recorded which). It is not recorded whose cells these are; they may come from a transplant donor. CDR3 DNA sequence: TGTGCCAGCAGCCAAGAATTACAGCTAGATAATTCACCCCTCCACTTT. Amino acid sequence: CASSQELQLDNSPLHF.